What follows are 21 T cell receptor beta chains derived from one specimen sequenced in a study of T cell responses to AZD1222 COVID-19 vaccine. TCRdb keeps only in-frame clones here, not all; method: immunoSEQ multiplex PCR. Of 95,000 to 100,000 clones in the sample, around 85% were seen once. The material was peripheral blood, obtained 28 days after the second AZD1222 dose. The receptors originated from an adult who received the AZD1222 COVID-19 vaccine.

The chain employs TRBV14 and TRBJ1-2; TRBD1 might be the D (6 bases). V was cut by 6 bases and J by 8 bases, with 16 bases left in between. The CDR3 sequence is 13 residues long. Germline CDR1 is SGHDN and CDR2 is FVKESK. The CDR3 DNA reads TGTGCCAGCAGTCCAACGGTCGGGGGCGGCTACACCTTC. Amino acids: CASSPTVGGGYTF. Based on the CDR3 plus reference TRBV14 and TRBJ1-2, the full variable domain is EAGVTQFPSHSVIEKGQTVTLRCDPISGHDNLYWYRRVMGKEIKFLLHFVKESKQDESGMPNNRFLAERTGGTYSTLKVQPAELEDSGVYFCASSPTVGGGYTFGSGTRLTVV.

The V call is TRBV5-1, the J call TRBJ1-1; D is undetermined. The CDR3 length is 13 residues. Between the trimmed V and J ends, which lost 1 base and 10 bases, there was a span of 14 bases. Germline-derived CDR1 and CDR2 are SGHRS and YFSETQ. The CDR3 sequence: CASSLSSRSAAFF. CDR3 in DNA: TGCGCCAGCAGCTTGTCGTCTCGCTCGGCAGCTTTCTTT.

This chain uses TRBV6-1 with TRBJ1-3; a possible D gene is TRBD1 (6 bases). Germline assignment: CDR1 MNHNS and CDR2 SASEGT. V gave up 1 base and J gave up 2 bases, with 15 bases separating them. This CDR3 has 17 residues. The DNA for the CDR3 is TGTGCCAGCAGTGAAGAAGCAGGGGACAAAGCTGGAAACACCATATATTTT. Protein product: CASSEEAGDKAGNTIYF.

The chain has TRBV25-1 and TRBJ1-2, with 7 bases that match TRBD1. CDR1 MGHDK and CDR2 SYGVNS come from the germline V gene. The CDR3 sequence is 12 residues long. With V trimmed by 7 bases and J by 8 bases, 7 bases remained unmatched. In DNA form, the CDR3 reads TGTGCCAGCACCGGGACAGCGGGAGGCTACACCTTC. Translation gives CASTGTAGGYTF.

This sequence joins TRBV7-9 and TRBJ2-1; D ambiguous. CDR3 length: 14 amino acids. The germline gives CDR1 SEHNR, CDR2 FQNEAQ (reference sequence). Trimming removed 2 bases at V and 3 bases at J, with 8 bases between. This CDR3 reads CASSLTTNYNEQFF. As DNA, the CDR3 is TGTGCCAGCAGCTTAACCACAAACTACAATGAGCAGTTCTTC.

The rearrangement joins TRBV3-1 (or the pseudogene TRBV3-2) to TRBJ1-1; D unclear. Per germline, CDR1 LGHDT and CDR2 YNNKEL (reference sequence). This CDR3 has 15 amino acids. The V and J ends lost 4 bases and 0 bases respectively, with 12 bases between them. Here the CDR3 reads CASSPPGSMNTEAFF. DNA for the CDR3: TGTGCCAGCAGCCCGCCCGGCAGCATGAACACTGAAGCTTTCTTT.

V and J are TRBV7-2 and TRBJ2-1; 8 positions agree with TRBD2. V lost 5 bases and J lost 5; bases outside the gene matches: 8. Germline values: CDR1 SGHTA, CDR2 FQGNSA. The CDR3 is made up of 15 amino acids. Here the CDR3 DNA reads TGTGCCAGCAGCCGGGAGGGGTTCCCTCACAATGAGCAGTTCTTC. Its protein product is CASSREGFPHNEQFF.

The chain couples TRBV9 to TRBJ1-4; possible D gene TRBD1, 5 bases. The CDR3 length is 15 residues. Trimming removed 0 bases at V and 8 bases at J, with 14 bases between. Germline lookup yields CDR1 SGDLS and CDR2 YYNGEE. In DNA form, the CDR3 reads TGTGCCAGCAGCGTAGCGGGGGGAGAGGTGGAAAAACTGTTTTTT. This sequence encodes CASSVAGGEVEKLFF.

V is TRBV18 and J is TRBJ2-4; D is perhaps TRBD2 (5 bases). Germline lookup yields CDR1 KGHSH and CDR2 LQKENI. V was cut by 3 bases and J by 8 bases, with 5 bases left in between. The CDR3 sequence is 11 residues long. The CDR3 DNA follows: TGTGCCAGCTCACCCGGGGACATTCAGTACTTC. Amino acids: CASSPGDIQYF.

CDR3 DNA sequence: TGTGCCAGCTCCCGGGCCACTGAAGCTTTCTTT. Translating it yields CASSRATEAFF. The V call is TRBV18, the J call TRBJ1-1; unclear D gene. The length of the CDR3 is 11 residues. Germline loops: CDR1 KGHSH, CDR2 LQKENI. V shed 6 bases and J shed 4 bases, with 6 bases lying between them.

CDR3 sequence reads: CASAPQGEKLFF. The CDR3 coding sequence is TGTGCCAGTGCCCCCCAGGGAGAAAAACTGTTTTTT. The rearrangement links TRBV19 to TRBJ1-4; maybe TRBD1 (5 bases). Germline V gene sequence: CDR1 LNHDA, CDR2 SQIVND (reference sequence). The CDR3 contains 12 residues. Trimming pared 8 bases from V and 8 bases from J, leaving 12 bases between.

This clone has just a few counts. J is TRBJ2-1 and V is TRBV5-1; 13 bases match TRBD2. The V gene end was trimmed by 2 bases and the J gene end by 6 bases; junction bases not matched to a gene: 5. CDR1 is SGHRS, CDR2 YFSETQ, per germline. CDR3 length: 16 amino acids. The CDR3 is CASSFGLAGVVNEQFF. As DNA, the CDR3 is TGCGCCAGCAGCTTTGGACTAGCGGGAGTTGTCAATGAGCAGTTCTTC.

The rearrangement links TRBV5-6 to TRBJ2-7; 7 bases align to TRBD1. The germline gives CDR1 SGHDT, CDR2 YYEEEE. The V segment lost 2 bases and the J segment 0 bases; nucleotides outside the gene matches: 2. The CDR3 is 14 amino acids. CDR3 amino acids: CASSFGDSSYEQYF. The CDR3, as DNA: TGTGCCAGCAGCTTCGGGGACAGCTCCTACGAGCAGTACTTC.

This chain connects TRBV6-2 or TRBV6-3 to TRBJ2-7, with D possibly TRBD1 on 6 matching bases. Germline CDR1 and CDR2: MNHEY and SVGEGT. Trimming cost V 1 base and J 7 bases, with 17 bases left between them. The CDR3 is 15 amino acids. The CDR3 here is CASSYFGRGSDEQYF. The DNA of the CDR3 is TGTGCCAGCAGTTACTTCGGCAGGGGTAGCGATGAGCAGTACTTC.

The count of this clone is one. V usage is TRBV25-1 and J usage is TRBJ2-1; TRBD1 is a possible D gene (6 bases). The CDR3 has 13 residues. Germline V gives CDR1 MGHDK, CDR2 SYGVNS. The germline V and J ends were trimmed by 7 bases and 7 bases, with 14 bases remaining between them. The CDR3 is CASIDRWKNEQFF. The CDR3 region has the DNA TGTGCCAGCATTGACAGGTGGAAAAATGAGCAGTTCTTC. The whole variable domain, filled in from reference TRBV25-1 and TRBJ2-1, reads EADIYQTPRYLVIGTGKKITLECSQTMGHDKMYWYQQDPGMELHLIHYSYGVNSTEKGDLSSESTVSRIRTEHFPLTLESARPSHTSQYLCASIDRWKNEQFFGPGTRLTVL.

This chain connects TRBV18 to TRBJ1-5, with D possibly being TRBD1 (6 bases). The CDR3 extends over 15 amino acids. Germline values: CDR1 KGHSH, CDR2 LQKENI. Trimming removed 2 bases from V and 5 bases from J, with 13 bases in between. The CDR3 protein is CASSPKAGEHQPQHF. In DNA form, the CDR3 reads TGTGCCAGCTCACCAAAGGCAGGGGAGCATCAGCCCCAGCATTTT.

This clone was observed a handful of times. The V gene is TRBV21-1, the J gene TRBJ2-1; TRBD2, the D gene given by the table, was not confirmed from the DNA. TRBV21-1 is a listed pseudogene. This CDR3 contains 14 residues. CDR3 DNA sequence: TGTGCCAGCAGCCGTGCGGATGTCTACAATGAGCAGTTCTTC. Translated: CASSRADVYNEQFF.

V gene TRBV10-3 combines with J gene TRBJ2-7; 7 bases align to TRBD1. CDR1 and CDR2 from the germline V gene are ENHRY and SYGVKD. The V gene end was trimmed by 5 bases and the J gene end by 3 bases; junction bases not matched to a gene: 13. CDR3 size: 16 residues. The CDR3 bases are TGTGCCATCAGTTCCGCAACAGGGGATCCCCTCTACGAGCAGTACTTC. It codes for CAISSATGDPLYEQYF.

The CDR3 nucleotides read TGTGCCAGCAGCATGGAAGGGGGCTTAACGGGAAACACCATATATTTT. It is translated as CASSMEGGLTGNTIYF. The rearrangement uses TRBV5-4 and TRBJ1-3, with 7 bases fitting TRBD1. CDR3 size: 16 residues. Trimming took 4 bases from V and 4 from J; bases not matched to a gene: 11. The germline V gene encodes CDR1 SGHNT and CDR2 YYREEE (reference sequence).

The chain carries TRBV30 and TRBJ2-7; 8 positions agree with TRBD1. J gave up 0 bases and V 4 bases, and 5 bases lay outside the gene matches. CDR3 size: 14 residues. Germline CDR1 reads GTSNPN; CDR2 reads SVGIG (reference sequence). CDR3 loop: CAWNRGTNSYEQYF. DNA of the CDR3: TGTGCCTGGAACAGGGGGACCAACTCCTACGAGCAGTACTTC.

This chain connects TRBV7-2 to TRBJ2-1, with 8 nucleotides matching TRBD1. The CDR3 runs to 14 residues. CDR1 is SGHTA, CDR2 FQGNSA, per germline. Unmatched junction bases numbered 9, after V lost 8 bases and J lost 6 bases. The CDR3 bases are TGTGCCAGCGGATATACAGGGGGTAGCAATGAGCAGTTCTTC. Its translation: CASGYTGGSNEQFF.